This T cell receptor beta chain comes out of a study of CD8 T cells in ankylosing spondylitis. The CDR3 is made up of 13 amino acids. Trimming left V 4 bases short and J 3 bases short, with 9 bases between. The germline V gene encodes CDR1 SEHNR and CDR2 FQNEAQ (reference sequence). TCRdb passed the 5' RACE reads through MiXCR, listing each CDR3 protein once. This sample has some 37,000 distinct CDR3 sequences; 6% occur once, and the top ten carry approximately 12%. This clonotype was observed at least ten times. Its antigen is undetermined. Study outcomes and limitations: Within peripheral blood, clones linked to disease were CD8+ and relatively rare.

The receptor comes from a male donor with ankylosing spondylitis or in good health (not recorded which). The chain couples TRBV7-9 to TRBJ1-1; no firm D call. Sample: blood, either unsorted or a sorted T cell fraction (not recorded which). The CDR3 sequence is CASSSTIYTEAFF. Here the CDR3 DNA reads TGTGCCAGCAGCTCCACGATCTACACTGAAGCTTTCTTT.